The clone carrying this T cell receptor (beta chain) was detected a few times. Antigen: not known. From RNA transcripts, TCR beta CDR3 regions were amplified. An initial round of RT-PCR targeting the TCR CDR3 relied on the HTBI primer set. TCRdb re-called the multiplex PCR reads through MiXCR, storing one row per CDR3 protein. The table records around 340,000 distinct CDR3 sequences, around 23% of them present only once. From germline, CDR1 is SGDLS and CDR2 YYNGEE. The CDR3 spans 16 residues. V shed 0 bases and J 5 bases; nucleotides not matched to a gene: 5. Every diagnosis used clinical symptoms, serum thyroxine and TRAb, thyroid ultrasound and orbital computed tomography. 10 ml of fresh peripheral blood supplied the PBMCs. The data were taken from a study of T cells in Graves' hyperthyroidism and ophthalmopathy. Study results and caveats: Expanded thyroid clonotypes (above 0.001) were mostly also found in blood.

The clonotype was recovered from a woman in her forties or fifties with Graves' hyperthyroidism. The chain uses TRBV9 and TRBJ2-3; 11 bases map to TRBD2. What was sequenced was blood. The CDR3 bases are TGTGCCAGCAGCGTAGGTAGCGGGAGGGCCAAAGATACGCAGTATTTT. Its translation: CASSVGSGRAKDTQYF.